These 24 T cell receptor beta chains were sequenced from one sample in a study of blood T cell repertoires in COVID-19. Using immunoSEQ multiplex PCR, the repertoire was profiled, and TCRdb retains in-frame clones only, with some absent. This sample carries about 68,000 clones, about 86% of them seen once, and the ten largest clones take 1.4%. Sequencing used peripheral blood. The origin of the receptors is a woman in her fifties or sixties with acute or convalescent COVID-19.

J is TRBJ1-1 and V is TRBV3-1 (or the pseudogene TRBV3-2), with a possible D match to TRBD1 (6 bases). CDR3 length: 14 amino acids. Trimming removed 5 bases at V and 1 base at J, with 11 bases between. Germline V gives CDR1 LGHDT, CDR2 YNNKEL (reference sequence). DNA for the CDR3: TGTGCCAGCAGCTTCATAGGGGGGAACACTGAAGCTTTCTTT. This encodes CASSFIGGNTEAFF.

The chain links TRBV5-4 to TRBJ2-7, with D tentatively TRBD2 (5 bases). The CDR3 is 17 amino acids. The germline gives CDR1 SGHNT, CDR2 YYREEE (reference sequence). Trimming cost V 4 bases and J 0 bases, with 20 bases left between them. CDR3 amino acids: CASSPAVGSSSSYEQYF. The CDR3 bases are TGTGCCAGCAGCCCGGCCGTGGGGAGTTCGAGCTCCTACGAGCAGTACTTC.

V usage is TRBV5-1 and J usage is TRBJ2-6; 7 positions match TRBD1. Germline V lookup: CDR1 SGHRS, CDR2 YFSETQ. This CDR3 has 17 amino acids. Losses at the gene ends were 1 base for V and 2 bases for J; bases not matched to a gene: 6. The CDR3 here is CASSLTPQGAGANVLTF. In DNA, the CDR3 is TGCGCCAGCAGCTTGACCCCGCAGGGGGCTGGGGCCAACGTCCTGACTTTC.

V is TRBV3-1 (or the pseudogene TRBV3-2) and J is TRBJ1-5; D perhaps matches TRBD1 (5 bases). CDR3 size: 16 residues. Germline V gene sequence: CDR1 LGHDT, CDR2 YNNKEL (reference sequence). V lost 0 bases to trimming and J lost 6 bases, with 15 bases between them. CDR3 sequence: CASSQDESGGGQPQHF. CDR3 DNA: TGTGCCAGCAGCCAAGATGAGTCAGGCGGGGGTCAGCCCCAGCATTTT.

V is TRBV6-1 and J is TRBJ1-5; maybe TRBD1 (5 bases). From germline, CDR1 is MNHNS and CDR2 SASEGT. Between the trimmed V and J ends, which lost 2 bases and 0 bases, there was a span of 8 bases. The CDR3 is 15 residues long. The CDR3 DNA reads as TGTGCCAGCAGTGAAACAAGGGGTAGCAATCAGCCCCAGCATTTT. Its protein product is CASSETRGSNQPQHF.

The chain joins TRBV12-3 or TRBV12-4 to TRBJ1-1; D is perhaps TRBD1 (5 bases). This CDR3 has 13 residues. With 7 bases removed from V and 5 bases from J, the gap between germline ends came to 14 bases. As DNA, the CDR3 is TGTGCCAGCACCCCTTTGGGGGGAACTGAAGCTTTCTTT. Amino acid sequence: CASTPLGGTEAFF.

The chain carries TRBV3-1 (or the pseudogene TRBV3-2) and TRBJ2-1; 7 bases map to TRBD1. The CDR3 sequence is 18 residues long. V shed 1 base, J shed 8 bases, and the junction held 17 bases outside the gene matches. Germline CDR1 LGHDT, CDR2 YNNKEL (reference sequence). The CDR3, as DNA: TGTGCCAGCAGCCAAGGTCTGTTTGAGAGGGGGCCTTGGGATGAGCAGTTCTTC. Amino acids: CASSQGLFERGPWDEQFF.

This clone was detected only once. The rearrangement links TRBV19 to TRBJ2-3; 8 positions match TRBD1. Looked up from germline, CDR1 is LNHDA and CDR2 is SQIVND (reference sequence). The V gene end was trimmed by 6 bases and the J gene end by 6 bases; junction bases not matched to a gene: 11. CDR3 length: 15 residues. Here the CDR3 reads CASRITGGSADTQYF. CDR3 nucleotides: TGTGCCAGTAGAATTACAGGGGGGTCCGCGGATACGCAGTATTTT.

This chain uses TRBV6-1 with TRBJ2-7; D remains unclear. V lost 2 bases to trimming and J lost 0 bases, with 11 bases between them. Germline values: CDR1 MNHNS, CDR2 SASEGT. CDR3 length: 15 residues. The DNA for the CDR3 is TGTGCCAGCAGTGAAATCGAGCGAGTCTCCTACGAGCAGTACTTC. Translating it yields CASSEIERVSYEQYF.

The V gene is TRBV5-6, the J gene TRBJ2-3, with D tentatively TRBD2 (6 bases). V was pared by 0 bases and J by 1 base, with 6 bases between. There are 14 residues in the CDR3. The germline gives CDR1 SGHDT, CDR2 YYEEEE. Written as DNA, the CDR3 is TGTGCCAGCAGCTTGGGACTAGGCACAGATACGCAGTATTTT. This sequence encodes CASSLGLGTDTQYF.

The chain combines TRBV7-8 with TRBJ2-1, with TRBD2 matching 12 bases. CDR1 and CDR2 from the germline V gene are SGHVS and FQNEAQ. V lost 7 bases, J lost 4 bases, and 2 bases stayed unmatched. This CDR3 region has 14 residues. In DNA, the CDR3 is TGTGCCAGCACGGGGACTAGCGGGTACAATGAGCAGTTCTTC. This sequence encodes CASTGTSGYNEQFF. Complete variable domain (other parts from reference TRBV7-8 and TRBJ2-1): GAGVSQSPRYKVAKRGQDVALRCDPISGHVSLFWYQQALGQGPEFLTYFQNEAQLDKSGLPSDRFFAERPEGSVSTLKIQRTQQEDSAVYLCASTGTSGYNEQFFGPGTRLTVL.

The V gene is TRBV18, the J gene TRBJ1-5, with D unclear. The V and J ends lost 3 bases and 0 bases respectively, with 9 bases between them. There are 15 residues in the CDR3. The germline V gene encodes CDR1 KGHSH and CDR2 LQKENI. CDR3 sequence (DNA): TGTGCCAGCTCACCCGTCTCAGGTAGCAATCAGCCCCAGCATTTT. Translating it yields CASSPVSGSNQPQHF.

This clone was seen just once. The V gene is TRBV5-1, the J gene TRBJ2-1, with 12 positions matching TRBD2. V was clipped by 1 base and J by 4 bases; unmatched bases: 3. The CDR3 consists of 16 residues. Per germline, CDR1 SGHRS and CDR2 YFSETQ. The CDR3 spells CASSLFTSGGYNEQFF. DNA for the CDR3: TGCGCCAGCAGCTTGTTCACTAGCGGGGGGTACAATGAGCAGTTCTTC. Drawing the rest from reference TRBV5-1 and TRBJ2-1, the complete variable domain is KAGVTQTPRYLIKTRGQQVTLSCSPISGHRSVSWYQQTPGQGLQFLFEYFSETQRNKGNFPGRFSGRQFSNSRSEMNVSTLELGDSALYLCASSLFTSGGYNEQFFGPGTRLTVL.

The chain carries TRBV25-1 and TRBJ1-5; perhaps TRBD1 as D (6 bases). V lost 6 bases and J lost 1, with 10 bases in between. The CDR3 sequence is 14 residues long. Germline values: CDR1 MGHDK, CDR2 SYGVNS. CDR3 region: CASSHTGSNQPQHF. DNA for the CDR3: TGTGCCAGCAGCCATACAGGGAGCAATCAGCCCCAGCATTTT.

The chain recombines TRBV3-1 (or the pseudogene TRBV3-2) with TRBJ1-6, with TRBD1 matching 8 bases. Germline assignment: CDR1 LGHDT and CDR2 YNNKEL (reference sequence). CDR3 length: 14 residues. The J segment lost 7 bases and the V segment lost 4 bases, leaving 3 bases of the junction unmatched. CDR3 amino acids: CASSRGQENSPLHF. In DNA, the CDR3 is TGTGCCAGCAGCCGGGGACAGGAGAATTCACCCCTCCACTTT.

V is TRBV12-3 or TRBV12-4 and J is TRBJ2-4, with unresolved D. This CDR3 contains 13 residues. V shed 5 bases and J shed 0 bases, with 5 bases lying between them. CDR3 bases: TGTGCCAGCAGTCCACTAGCCAAAAACATTCAGTACTTC. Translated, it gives CASSPLAKNIQYF.

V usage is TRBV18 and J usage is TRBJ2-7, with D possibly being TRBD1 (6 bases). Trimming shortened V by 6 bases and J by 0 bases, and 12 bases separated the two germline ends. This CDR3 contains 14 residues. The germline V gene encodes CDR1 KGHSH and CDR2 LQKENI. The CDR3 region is CASSYLDSSYEQYF. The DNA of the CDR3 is TGTGCCAGCTCGTATTTGGACAGCTCCTACGAGCAGTACTTC.

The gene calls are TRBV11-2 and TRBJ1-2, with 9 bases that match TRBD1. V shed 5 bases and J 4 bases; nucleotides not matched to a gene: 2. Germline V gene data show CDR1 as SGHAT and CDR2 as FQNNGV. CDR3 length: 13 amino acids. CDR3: CASSRDRAYGYTF. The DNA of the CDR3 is TGTGCCAGCAGCCGGGACAGGGCCTATGGCTACACCTTC.

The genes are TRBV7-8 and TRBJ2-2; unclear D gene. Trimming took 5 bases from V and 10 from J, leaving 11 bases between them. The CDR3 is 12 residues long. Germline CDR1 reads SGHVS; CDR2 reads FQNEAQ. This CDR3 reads CASSPGPAELFF. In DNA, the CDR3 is TGTGCCAGCAGCCCCGGTCCCGCGGAGCTGTTTTTT.

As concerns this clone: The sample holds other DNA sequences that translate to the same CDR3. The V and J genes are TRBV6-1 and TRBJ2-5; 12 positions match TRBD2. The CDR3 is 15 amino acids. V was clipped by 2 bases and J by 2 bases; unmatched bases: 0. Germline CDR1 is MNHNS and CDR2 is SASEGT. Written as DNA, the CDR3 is TGTGCCAGCAGTGAACTAGCGGGAGGGCAAGAGACCCAGTACTTC. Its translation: CASSELAGGQETQYF.

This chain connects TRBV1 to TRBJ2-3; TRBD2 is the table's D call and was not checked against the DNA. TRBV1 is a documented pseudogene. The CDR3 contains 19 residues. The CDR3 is CTSSQEFSGGRDSTDTQYF. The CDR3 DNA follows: TGCACCAGCAGCCAAGAATTTTCCGGCGGAAGAGATAGCACAGATACGCAGTATTTT.

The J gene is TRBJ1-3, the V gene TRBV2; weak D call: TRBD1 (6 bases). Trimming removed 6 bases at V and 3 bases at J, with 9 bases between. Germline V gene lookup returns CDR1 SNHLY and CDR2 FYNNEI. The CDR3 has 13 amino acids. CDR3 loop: CASRAGDGNTIYF. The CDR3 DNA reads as TGTGCCAGCAGGGCAGGGGATGGAAACACCATATATTTT.

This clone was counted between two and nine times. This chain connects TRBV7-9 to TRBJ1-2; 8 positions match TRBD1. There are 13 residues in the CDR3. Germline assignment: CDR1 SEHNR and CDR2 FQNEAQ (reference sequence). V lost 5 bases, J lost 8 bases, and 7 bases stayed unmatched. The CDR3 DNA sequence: TGTGCCAGCAGCGTGCAGGGGGCACGGGGCTACACCTTC. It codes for CASSVQGARGYTF.

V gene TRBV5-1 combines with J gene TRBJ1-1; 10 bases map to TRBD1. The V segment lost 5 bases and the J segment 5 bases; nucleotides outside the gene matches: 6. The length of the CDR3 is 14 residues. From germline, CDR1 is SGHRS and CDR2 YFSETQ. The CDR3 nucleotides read TGCGCCAGCAGTCCCGACAGGGGGCGAACTGAAGCTTTCTTT. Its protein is CASSPDRGRTEAFF.